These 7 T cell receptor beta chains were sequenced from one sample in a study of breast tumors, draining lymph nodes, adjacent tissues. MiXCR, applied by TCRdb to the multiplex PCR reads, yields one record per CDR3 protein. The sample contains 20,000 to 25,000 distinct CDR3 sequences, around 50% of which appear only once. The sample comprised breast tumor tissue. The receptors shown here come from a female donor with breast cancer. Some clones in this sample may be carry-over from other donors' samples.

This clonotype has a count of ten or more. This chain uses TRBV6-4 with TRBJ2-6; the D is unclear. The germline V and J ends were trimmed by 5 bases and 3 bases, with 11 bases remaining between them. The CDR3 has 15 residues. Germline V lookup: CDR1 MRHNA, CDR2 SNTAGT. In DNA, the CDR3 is TGTGCCAGCAGTCACCCTGCCTATGGGGCCAACGTCCTGACTTTC. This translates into CASSHPAYGANVLTF.

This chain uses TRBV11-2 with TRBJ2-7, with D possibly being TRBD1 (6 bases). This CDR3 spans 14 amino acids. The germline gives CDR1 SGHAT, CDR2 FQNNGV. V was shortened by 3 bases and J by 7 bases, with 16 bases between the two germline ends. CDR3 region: CASSFSGDTGEQYF. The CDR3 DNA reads TGTGCCAGCAGCTTTTCAGGGGACACCGGGGAGCAGTACTTC.

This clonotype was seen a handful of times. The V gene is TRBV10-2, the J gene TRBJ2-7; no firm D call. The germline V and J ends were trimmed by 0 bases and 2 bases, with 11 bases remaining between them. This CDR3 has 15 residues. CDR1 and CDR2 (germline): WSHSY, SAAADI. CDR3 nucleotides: TGCGCCAGCAGTGAGTCGGGTAGAATCACCTACGAGCAGTACTTC. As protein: CASSESGRITYEQYF.

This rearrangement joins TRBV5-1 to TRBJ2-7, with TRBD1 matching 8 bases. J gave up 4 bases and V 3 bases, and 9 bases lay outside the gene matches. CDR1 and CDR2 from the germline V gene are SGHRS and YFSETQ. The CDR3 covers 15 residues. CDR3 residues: CASSSGQGVLYEQYF. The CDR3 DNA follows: TGCGCCAGCAGCTCAGGACAGGGAGTTTTGTACGAGCAGTACTTC.

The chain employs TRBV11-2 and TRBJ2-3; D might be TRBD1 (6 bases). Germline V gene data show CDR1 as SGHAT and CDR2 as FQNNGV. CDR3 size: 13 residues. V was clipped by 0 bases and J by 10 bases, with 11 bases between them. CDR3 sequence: CASSLDQGMAQYF. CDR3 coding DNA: TGTGCCAGCAGCTTAGACCAGGGGATGGCGCAGTATTTT.

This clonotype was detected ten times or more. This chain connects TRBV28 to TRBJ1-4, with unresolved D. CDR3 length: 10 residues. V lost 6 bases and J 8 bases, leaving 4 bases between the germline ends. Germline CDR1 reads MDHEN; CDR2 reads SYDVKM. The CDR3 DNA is TGTGCCAGCAGGAGAGAAAAACTGTTTTTT. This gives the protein CASRREKLFF.

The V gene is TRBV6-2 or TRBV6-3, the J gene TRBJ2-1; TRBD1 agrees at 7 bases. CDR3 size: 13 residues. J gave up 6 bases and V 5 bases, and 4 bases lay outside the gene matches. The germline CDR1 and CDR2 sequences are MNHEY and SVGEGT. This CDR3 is CASSRGQTNEQFF. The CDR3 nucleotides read TGTGCCAGCAGTAGGGGACAGACCAATGAGCAGTTCTTC.